Here is one T cell receptor (beta chain) with its context. Its antigen is still unknown. PCR primers comprised 60 Vbeta and 13 Jbeta primers. The protocol was immunoSEQ multiplex PCR, while the TCRdb copy is restricted to in-frame clones and leaves out a portion. The repertoire holds roughly 100,000 clones, with over 60% as singletons. The data derive from a study of cytomegalovirus exposure and HLA in healthy donors. Study outcomes and limitations: A later analysis found TCR association rates differed by HLA locus, highest for DRB1 and lowest for HLA-C.

The CDR3 covers 14 residues. Trimming pared 0 bases from V and 3 bases from J, leaving 9 bases between. Per germline, CDR1 KGHSH and CDR2 LQKENI. The sequence derives from a man in his fifties or sixties in good health and CMV-seropositive. This chain links TRBV18 with TRBJ2-7; TRBD1 is a possible D gene (5 bases). Specimen: PBMCs. CDR3 in DNA: TGTGCCAGCTCACCACCGACCAGGGTCTACGAGCAGTACTTC. Amino acid sequence: CASSPPTRVYEQYF.